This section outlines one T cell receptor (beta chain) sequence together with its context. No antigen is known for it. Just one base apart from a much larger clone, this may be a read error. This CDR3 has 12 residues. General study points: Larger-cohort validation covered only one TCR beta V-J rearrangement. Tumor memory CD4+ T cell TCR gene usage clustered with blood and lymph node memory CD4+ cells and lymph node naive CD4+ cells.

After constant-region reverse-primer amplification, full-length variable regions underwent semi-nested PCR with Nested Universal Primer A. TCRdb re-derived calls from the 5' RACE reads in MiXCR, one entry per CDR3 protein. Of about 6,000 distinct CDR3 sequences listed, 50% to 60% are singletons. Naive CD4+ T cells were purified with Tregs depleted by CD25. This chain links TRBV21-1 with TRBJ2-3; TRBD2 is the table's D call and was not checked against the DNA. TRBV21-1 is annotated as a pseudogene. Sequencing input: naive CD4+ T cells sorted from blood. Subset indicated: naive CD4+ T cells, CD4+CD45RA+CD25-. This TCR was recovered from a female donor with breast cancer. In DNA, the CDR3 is TGTGCCGGAAAAGCGGACACAGATACGCAGTATTTT. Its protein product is CAGKADTDTQYF.